This T cell receptor (beta chain) was found in a study of regulatory T cells in long-lasting Graves disease. This CDR3 has 13 amino acids. Per germline, CDR1 SNHLY and CDR2 FYNNEI. Deletions cut 6 bases from V and 2 bases from J, with 8 bases between. This clonotype was recorded at least ten times. Its target is unknown. iRepertoire HTBI primers and Arm-PCR of CDR3 regions built TCR beta libraries. MiXCR, applied by TCRdb to the multiplex PCR reads, yields one record per CDR3 protein. In the table there are some 470,000 distinct CDR3 sequences, roughly a fifth of which are singletons. Specified time point: persistent/refractory GD, antithyroid drugs over 5 years with positive TRAb. RNA isolated from PBMCs was used to make the TCR library. General study results and limits: Favoring TRBV28, TRBJ1-2 and TRBJ2-5 was a feature seen in persistent disease.

The TCR originated in a female donor with Graves disease. The V call is TRBV2, the J call TRBJ1-3, with a weak D call TRBD1 (5 bases). Sample: peripheral blood mononuclear cells (PBMCs), taken when the disease was refractory, from a patient treated with antithyroid drugs. The CDR3 sequence is CASRDSTGNTIYF. The CDR3 DNA follows: TGTGCCAGCAGAGACAGTACTGGAAACACCATATATTTT.